This T cell receptor beta chain was captured in a study of cytomegalovirus exposure and HLA in healthy donors. The PCR had 60 Vbeta and 13 Jbeta primers. The repertoire was sequenced with immunoSEQ multiplex PCR; TCRdb's copy has only in-frame clones and lacks some. Of about 110,000 clones in the sample, roughly 15% were seen once. The trim removed 3 bases at V and 1 base at J, leaving 9 bases unmatched. The CDR3 has 16 amino acids. Germline CDR1 reads SGDLS; CDR2 reads YYNGEE. At collection, donors were nominally healthy, but unrecorded immune exposures were probable. This clone has only a few counts. Antigen unknown. Study results and limitations: On later analysis, the bulk of CMV-associated TCR beta chains appeared to be HLA-restricted. For most TCR sequences rarity was the rule, although some public TCRs occurred in many donors.

V and J are TRBV9 and TRBJ1-1, with TRBD1 identical over 7 bases. Source material: PBMCs. This sequence was found in a female donor in good health and CMV-seronegative. CDR3 DNA sequence: TGTGCCAGCAGCGAACAGACAGGGTCGGCGAACACTGAAGCTTTCTTT. As protein: CASSEQTGSANTEAFF.